This T cell receptor (beta chain) is drawn from a study of metastatic and nonmetastatic thyroid tumors. About the research overall: Malignant thyroid and benign thyroid patients provided blood and tumor or nodule tissue whose repertoires were compared.

Under the authors' procedure: The authors used CDR3 differences across clinicopathological groups to build a distant-metastasis classifier for papillary thyroid cancer. TCRdb redid the clone calls on the PCR reads using MiXCR. Clone size and V and J calls follow TCRdb, not the original study. The profile covers 12,000 or so clones, with approximately 23% appearing a single time and approximately 12% taken by the ten largest. Remarks on this clone: The antigen remains unidentified.

Each patient went into thyroid surgery without having received any treatment. Study-level findings and limits: In blood and tumor, TCR beta diversity was reportedly significantly higher in malignant thyroid tumors than in benign nodules.

The CDR3 has 15 amino acids. The trim removed 4 bases at V and 5 bases at J, leaving 11 bases unmatched. Germline values: CDR1 MDHEN, CDR2 SYDVKM. The sample was adjacent normal tissue. The J gene is TRBJ2-7, the V gene TRBV28; 7 nucleotides align to TRBD1. The receptor was isolated from a female donor with papillary thyroid cancer or a benign thyroid nodule (not recorded which). Some clones in this sample may be carry-over from other donors' samples. CDR3 DNA: TGTGCCAGCAGTTCACCGGGGACAGTGGAAAACGAGCAGTACTTC. Translating it yields CASSSPGTVENEQYF.